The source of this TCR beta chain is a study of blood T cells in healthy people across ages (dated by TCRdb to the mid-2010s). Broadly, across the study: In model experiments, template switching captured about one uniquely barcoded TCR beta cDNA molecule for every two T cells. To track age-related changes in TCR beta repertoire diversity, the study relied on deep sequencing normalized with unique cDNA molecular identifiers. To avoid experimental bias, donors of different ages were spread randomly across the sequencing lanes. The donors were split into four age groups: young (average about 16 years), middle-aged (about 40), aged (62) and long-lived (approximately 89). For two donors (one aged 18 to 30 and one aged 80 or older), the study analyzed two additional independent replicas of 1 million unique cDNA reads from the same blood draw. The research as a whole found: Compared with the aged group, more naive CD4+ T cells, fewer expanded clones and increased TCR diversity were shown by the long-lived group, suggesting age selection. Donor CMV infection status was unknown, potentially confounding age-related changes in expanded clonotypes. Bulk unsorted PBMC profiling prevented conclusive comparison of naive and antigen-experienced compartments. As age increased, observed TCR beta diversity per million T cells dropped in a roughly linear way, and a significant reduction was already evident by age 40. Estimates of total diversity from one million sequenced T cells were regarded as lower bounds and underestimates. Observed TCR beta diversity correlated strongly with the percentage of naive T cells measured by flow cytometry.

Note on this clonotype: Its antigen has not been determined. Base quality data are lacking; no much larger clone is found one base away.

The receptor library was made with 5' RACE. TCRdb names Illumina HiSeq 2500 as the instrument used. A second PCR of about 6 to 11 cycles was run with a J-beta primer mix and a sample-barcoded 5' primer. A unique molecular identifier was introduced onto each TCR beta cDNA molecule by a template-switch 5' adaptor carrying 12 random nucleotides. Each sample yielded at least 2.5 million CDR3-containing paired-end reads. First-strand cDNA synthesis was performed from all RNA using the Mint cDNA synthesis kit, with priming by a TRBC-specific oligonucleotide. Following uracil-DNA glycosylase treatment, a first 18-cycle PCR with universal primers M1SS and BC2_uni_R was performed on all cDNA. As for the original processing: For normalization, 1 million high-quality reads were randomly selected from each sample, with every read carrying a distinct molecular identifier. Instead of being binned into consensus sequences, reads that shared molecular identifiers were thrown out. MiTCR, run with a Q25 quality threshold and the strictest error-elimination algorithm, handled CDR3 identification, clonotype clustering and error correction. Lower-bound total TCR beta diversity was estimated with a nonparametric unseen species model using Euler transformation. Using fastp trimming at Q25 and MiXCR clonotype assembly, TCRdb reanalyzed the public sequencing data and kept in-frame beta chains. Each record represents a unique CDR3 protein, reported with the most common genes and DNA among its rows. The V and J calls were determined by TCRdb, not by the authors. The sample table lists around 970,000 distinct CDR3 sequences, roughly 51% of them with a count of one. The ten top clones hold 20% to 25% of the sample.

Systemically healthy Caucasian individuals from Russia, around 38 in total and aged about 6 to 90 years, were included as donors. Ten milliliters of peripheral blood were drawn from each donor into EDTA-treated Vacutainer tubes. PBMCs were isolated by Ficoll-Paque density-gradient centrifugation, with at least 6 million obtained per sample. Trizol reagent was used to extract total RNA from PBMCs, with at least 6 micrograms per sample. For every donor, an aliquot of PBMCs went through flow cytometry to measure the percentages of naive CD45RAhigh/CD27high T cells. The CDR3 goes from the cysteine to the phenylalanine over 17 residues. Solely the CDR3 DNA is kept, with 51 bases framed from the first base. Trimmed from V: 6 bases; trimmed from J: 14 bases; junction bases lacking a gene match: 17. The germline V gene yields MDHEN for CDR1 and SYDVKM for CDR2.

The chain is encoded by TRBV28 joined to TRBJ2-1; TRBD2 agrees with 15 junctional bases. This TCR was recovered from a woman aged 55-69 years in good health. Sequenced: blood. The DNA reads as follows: TGTGCCAGCAGGGCTCCCGGGACTAGCGGGAGGAAAGCAAGGGAGTTCTTC. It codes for CASRAPGTSGRKAREFF.